This T cell receptor beta chain was sequenced for a study of siplizumab effects on memory and regulatory T cells. Whole-study findings and limits: A naive or memory phenotype could not be assigned to roughly 75-97% of the proliferating CD4+ or CD8+ clones.

The data were produced by immunoSEQ multiplex PCR, yet TCRdb's version contains in-frame clones alone and is incomplete. This sample has some 62,000 clones; around 80% occur once, and the top ten carry about 0.41%. Concerning this clone: Its specificity is not known.

V was cut by 5 bases and J by 10 bases, with 9 bases left in between. The germline V gene encodes CDR1 SGHVS and CDR2 FNYEAQ. The CDR3 consists of 11 residues. Sequencing used memory CD4+ T cells sorted from blood. The receptor was isolated from a human donor in good health. The J gene is TRBJ2-1, the V gene TRBV7-6; TRBD1 is a possible D gene (5 bases). In nucleotides, the CDR3 is TGTGCCAGCAGCCTTTACAGGGAGCAGTTCTTC. This sequence encodes CASSLYREQFF.